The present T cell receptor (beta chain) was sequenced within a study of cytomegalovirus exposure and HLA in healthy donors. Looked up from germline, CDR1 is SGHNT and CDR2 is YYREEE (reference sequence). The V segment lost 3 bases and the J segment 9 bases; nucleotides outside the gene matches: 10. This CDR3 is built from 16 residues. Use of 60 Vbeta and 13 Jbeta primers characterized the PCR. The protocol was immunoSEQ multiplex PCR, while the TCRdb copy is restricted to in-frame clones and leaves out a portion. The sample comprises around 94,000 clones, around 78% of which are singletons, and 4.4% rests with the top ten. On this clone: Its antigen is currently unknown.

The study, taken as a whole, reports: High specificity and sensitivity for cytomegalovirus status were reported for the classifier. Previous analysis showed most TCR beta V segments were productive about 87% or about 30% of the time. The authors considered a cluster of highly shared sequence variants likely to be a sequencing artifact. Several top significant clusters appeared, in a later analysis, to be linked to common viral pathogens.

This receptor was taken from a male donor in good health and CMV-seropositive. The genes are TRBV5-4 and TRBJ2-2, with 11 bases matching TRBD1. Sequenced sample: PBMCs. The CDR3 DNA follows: TGTGCCAGCAGCTCGATTACCGGGACAGGGGGTAGGGAGCTGTTTTTT. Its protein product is CASSSITGTGGRELFF. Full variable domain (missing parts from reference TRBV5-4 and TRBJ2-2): ETGVTQSPTHLIKTRGQQVTLRCSSQSGHNTVSWYQQALGQGPQFIFQYYREEENGRGNFPPRFSGLQFPNYSSELNVNALELDDSALYLCASSSITGTGGRELFFGEGSRLTVL.